The 21 T cell receptor beta chains below were found in one sample sequenced in a study of T cells in Graves' hyperthyroidism and ophthalmopathy. There were TCR beta CDR3 regions amplified from RNA transcripts. Carried out on the TCR CDR3, a first-round RT-PCR used the HTBI primer set. MiXCR, run by TCRdb on the multiplex PCR reads, gives a single entry per CDR3 protein. The sample lists about 55,000 distinct CDR3 sequences; about 57% were seen once. Sequencing was done on a sample of blood. All receptors derive from a woman aged 60 to 75 with Graves' ophthalmopathy.

This clonotype has a single count. The rearrangement joins TRBV5-1 to TRBJ1-2; D may be TRBD1 (5 bases). V dropped 0 bases and J dropped 7 bases, with 16 bases sitting between them. The CDR3 is 15 amino acids. Per the germline V gene, CDR1 is SGHRS and CDR2 is YFSETQ. The CDR3 nucleotides read TGCGCCAGCAGCTTGGGGGCTCAGGGACTCGCTGGCTACACCTTC. Translation gives CASSLGAQGLAGYTF.

The chain has TRBV30 and TRBJ1-6; TRBD1 is a possible D gene (6 bases). The CDR3 sequence is 12 residues long. Germline assignment: CDR1 GTSNPN and CDR2 SVGIG (reference sequence). V was trimmed by 3 bases and J by 7 bases, leaving 7 bases between them. DNA of the CDR3: TGTGCCTGGAGGACAGGCAATTCACCCCTCCACTTT. Protein product: CAWRTGNSPLHF.

Regarding this clonotype: A read error is likely, as this CDR3 ends without the conserved phenylalanine or tryptophan. Because the CDR3's place on the DNA is in doubt, the DNA is left out and the CDR3 is given as listed by TCRdb. The V gene is TRBV7-8, the J gene TRBJ2-6; the table's D call TRBD2 went unverified against the DNA. The CDR3 contains 9 residues when both ends are counted. Germline V gene lookup returns CDR1 SGHVS and CDR2 FQNEAQ. The CDR3 here is CASSPRESG.

In its sample, this clonotype was seen many times. The chain links TRBV15 to TRBJ2-5; 9 bases fit TRBD2. Germline V CDR1 and CDR2: LNHNV, YYDKDF (reference sequence). The CDR3 sequence is 15 residues long. Trimming removed 3 bases from V and 2 bases from J; junction bases left unmatched: 4. This CDR3 reads CATSSSLAGQETQYF. CDR3 DNA: TGTGCCACCAGCAGTAGCCTAGCGGGACAAGAGACCCAGTACTTC.

This clonotype was counted many times. J is TRBJ2-1 and V is TRBV9; D perhaps matches TRBD1 (6 bases). The CDR3 is 14 residues long. The germline V gene encodes CDR1 SGDLS and CDR2 YYNGEE. The germline V and J ends were trimmed by 0 bases and 10 bases, with 14 bases remaining between them. The CDR3 DNA reads TGTGCCAGCAGCGTAGTGCAGGGGTTAGGGGAGCAGTTCTTC. It codes for CASSVVQGLGEQFF. Variable domain in full (rest from reference TRBV9 and TRBJ2-1): DSGVTQTPKHLITATGQRVTLRCSPRSGDLSVYWYQQSLDQGLQFLIQYYNGEERAKGNILERFSAQQFPDLHSELNLSSLELGDSALYFCASSVVQGLGEQFFGPGTRLTVL.

This clonotype has at least ten counts. The chain combines TRBV7-9 with TRBJ2-1, with 10 bases matching TRBD2. CDR3 length: 17 amino acids. CDR1 is SEHNR, CDR2 FQNEAQ, per germline (reference sequence). Germline trimming cut 2 bases from V and 0 bases from J; bases unmatched to any gene: 4. The CDR3 here is CASSLRPSGGSYNEQFF. The CDR3 DNA is TGTGCCAGCAGCTTACGGCCTAGCGGGGGCTCCTACAATGAGCAGTTCTTC.

V usage is TRBV7-2 and J usage is TRBJ1-6, with D possibly matching TRBD1 (6 bases). The CDR3 has 15 residues. CDR1 is SGHTA, CDR2 FQGNSA, per germline. Trimming stripped 4 bases from V and 14 bases from J, with 21 bases between. CDR3 sequence: CASSSPGHWFETLHF. CDR3 DNA sequence: TGTGCCAGCAGCTCCCCGGGACACTGGTTTGAGACCCTCCACTTT.

The chain recombines TRBV7-2 with TRBJ2-7, with TRBD1 matching 8 bases. CDR1 SGHTA and CDR2 FQGNSA come from the germline V gene. V lost 5 bases, J lost 5 bases, and 8 bases stayed unmatched. CDR3 length equals 14 residues. The CDR3 bases are TGTGCCAGCAGCCCCCGACAGGGGATCAACGAGCAGTACTTC. Its translation: CASSPRQGINEQYF.

This clonotype was counted at least ten times. The chain combines TRBV12-3 or TRBV12-4 with TRBJ1-2; a possible D gene is TRBD1 (5 bases). V was pared by 3 bases and J by 4 bases, with 9 bases between. The CDR3 is 13 amino acids. The CDR3 sequence: CASSLRGLYGYTF. DNA for the CDR3: TGTGCCAGCAGTTTGCGGGGCCTCTATGGCTACACCTTC.

This clonotype was detected ten times or more. The rearrangement links TRBV12-3 or TRBV12-4 to TRBJ2-7; D gene unclear. The CDR3 is made up of 13 amino acids. V gave up 7 bases and J gave up 2 bases, with 12 bases separating them. The CDR3 DNA reads as TGTGCCAGCACCGTTATGGGGACCTACGAGCAGTACTTC. Translating it yields CASTVMGTYEQYF.

The gene calls are TRBV19 and TRBJ1-1; D is uncertain. Germline CDR1 and CDR2: LNHDA and SQIVND (reference sequence). The CDR3 has 13 residues. V was cut by 8 bases and J by 1 base, with 11 bases left in between. The CDR3 nucleotides read TGTGCCAGTGGTCGGGGAGCGAACACTGAAGCTTTCTTT. Translating gives CASGRGANTEAFF.

This clonotype was recorded a few times. A much bigger clone sits one base away, suggesting this may be a read error. CDR3 loop: CASGRDRGHGYTF. The CDR3 nucleotides are TGTGCCAGCGGCCGGGACAGGGGCCATGGCTACACCTTC. The rearrangement joins TRBV6-2 or TRBV6-3 to TRBJ1-2, with 10 bases that match TRBD1. After removal of 8 bases from V and 6 bases from J, the junction contained 6 bases not matched to a gene. There are 13 residues in the CDR3. Germline CDR1 is MNHEY and CDR2 is SVGEGT.

The rearrangement joins TRBV15 to TRBJ1-2; maybe TRBD1 (5 bases). CDR3 length equals 16 residues. V lost 0 bases and J lost 6, with 17 bases in between. The germline CDR1 and CDR2 sequences are LNHNV and YYDKDF (reference sequence). The CDR3 DNA reads as TGTGCCACCAGCAGAGATCGGGCTAGCGGGGCGCATGGCTACACCTTC. It encodes CATSRDRASGAHGYTF. Looking up the rest from reference TRBV15 and TRBJ1-2 gives the full variable domain: DAMVIQNPRYQVTQFGKPVTLSCSQTLNHNVMYWYQQKSSQAPKLLFHYYDKDFNNEADTPDNFQSRRPNTSFCFLDIRSPGLGDTAMYLCATSRDRASGAHGYTFGSGTRLTVV.

This clonotype was observed at least ten times. The rearrangement uses TRBV6-2 or TRBV6-3 and TRBJ2-1, with D tentatively TRBD2 (6 bases). This CDR3 has 11 residues. V gave up 6 bases and J gave up 12 bases, with 12 bases separating them. The germline gives CDR1 MNHEY, CDR2 SVGEGT. CDR3 DNA: TGTGCCAGCAGCCACCGGGACTGGCAGTTCTTC. Translated: CASSHRDWQFF.

This clonotype occurred a few times. An end of the junction does not agree with germline; a read error may underlie this. This chain links TRBV9 with TRBJ1-4; D might be TRBD1 (5 bases). This CDR3 is built from 15 residues. CDR1 SGDLS and CDR2 YYNGEE come from the germline V gene. CDR3 in amino acids: CAGSVGRGFNEKLCF. The DNA of the CDR3 is TGTGCCGGCAGCGTAGGGCGGGGCTTTAATGAAAAACTGTGTTTT.

In the case of this clonotype: The CDR3 carries no conserved terminal phenylalanine or tryptophan, so it likely arises from a read error. Because the CDR3's place on the DNA is in doubt, the DNA is left out and the CDR3 is given as listed by TCRdb. The V and J genes are TRBV5-1 and TRBJ2-1. Looked up from germline, CDR1 is SGHRS and CDR2 is YFSETQ. The CDR3 is 9 amino acids long, termini counted. CDR3 amino acids: CASSLVVVG.

This clonotype was observed at least ten times. The rearrangement uses TRBV6-1 and TRBJ2-7, with D tentatively TRBD1 or TRBD2 (7 bases each). Trimming pared 8 bases from V and 0 bases from J, leaving 23 bases between. CDR1 MNHNS and CDR2 SASEGT come from the germline V gene. CDR3 size: 17 residues. The DNA for the CDR3 is TGTGCCAGCCTCGCGGCAGGGGGGGTAGCGCGCTCCTACGAGCAGTACTTC. The encoded protein is CASLAAGGVARSYEQYF.

The chain has TRBV24-1 and TRBJ2-1; 11 bases align to TRBD1. Germline V gives CDR1 KGHDR, CDR2 SFDVKD. The CDR3 has 17 residues. Trimming at V came to 4 bases and at J to 3 bases, leaving 7 bases not matched to a gene. CDR3 in amino acids: CATSDRTGQGDYNEQFF. The DNA of the CDR3 is TGTGCCACCAGTGACCGAACGGGACAGGGGGACTACAATGAGCAGTTCTTC.

This clonotype came up many times. The V and J genes are TRBV29-1 and TRBJ2-3; D tentatively fits TRBD1 or TRBD2 (7 bases each). Deletions cut 3 bases from V and 2 bases from J, with 18 bases between. Germline assignment: CDR1 SQVTM and CDR2 ANQGSEA. This CDR3 contains 16 residues. The CDR3 is CSVEGGEQGYTDTQYF. In DNA, the CDR3 is TGCAGCGTTGAGGGGGGGGAACAGGGGTACACAGATACGCAGTATTTT.

This chain connects TRBV7-9 to TRBJ2-7; TRBD1 aligns across 9 bases. This CDR3 is 14 amino acids long. Germline V gene lookup returns CDR1 SEHNR and CDR2 FQNEAQ (reference sequence). The V gene end was trimmed by 3 bases and the J gene end by 5 bases; junction bases not matched to a gene: 5. The CDR3 DNA follows: TGTGCCAGCAGCTTTTTAACAGGGGGCAACGAGCAGTACTTC. It codes for CASSFLTGGNEQYF.

The rearrangement links TRBV7-9 to TRBJ1-2; TRBD1 matches at 9 bases. The germline CDR1 and CDR2 sequences are SEHNR and FQNEAQ (reference sequence). The junction had 2 bases not matched to a gene; V was cut back by 9 bases and J by 0 bases. The CDR3 sequence is 13 residues long. CDR3 in amino acids: CASDRGTNYGYTF. The CDR3 bases are TGTGCCAGTGACAGGGGGACTAACTATGGCTACACCTTC. Combining the CDR3 with reference TRBV7-9 and TRBJ1-2 gives the whole variable domain DTGVSQNPRHKITKRGQNVTFRCDPISEHNRLYWYRQTLGQGPEFLTYFQNEAQLEKSRLLSDRFSAERPKGSFSTLEIQRTEQGDSAMYLCASDRGTNYGYTFGSGTRLTVV.